The 13 T cell receptor beta chains below were found in one sample sequenced in a study of blood T cell repertoires in COVID-19. The method was immunoSEQ multiplex PCR; TCRdb's version includes in-frame clones alone and lacks a portion of them. The repertoire holds approximately 100,000 clones, with roughly 89% as singletons. Sequencing was done on a sample of peripheral blood. The origin of the receptors is a human donor in a cohort sampled during active COVID-19.

The J gene is TRBJ1-1, the V gene TRBV11-3; D is uncertain. The CDR3 length is 13 residues. The V gene lost 5 bases and the J gene lost 1 base, with 8 bases spanning the gap. From germline, CDR1 is SGHNT and CDR2 YENEEA. The CDR3 bases are TGTGCCAGCAGCCTGCCGGGGAACACTGAAGCTTTCTTT. Protein product: CASSLPGNTEAFF.

J is TRBJ2-1 and V is TRBV11-3, with TRBD2 matching 8 bases. CDR3 length equals 16 residues. V trimming: 1 base; J trimming: 4 bases; junction bases outside the gene matches: 6. Germline V gene data show CDR1 as SGHNT and CDR2 as YENEEA. The CDR3 region has the DNA TGTGCCAGCAGCTTAGCGGGGGCTAGCGGGTACAATGAGCAGTTCTTC. It specifies CASSLAGASGYNEQFF. The full variable domain, completed using reference TRBV11-3 and TRBJ2-1, is EAGVVQSPRYKIIEKKQPVAFWCNPISGHNTLYWYLQNLGQGPELLIRYENEEAVDDSQLPKDRFSAERLKGVDSTLKIQPAELGDSAVYLCASSLAGASGYNEQFFGPGTRLTVL.

This chain uses TRBV4-2 with TRBJ2-1, with D possibly TRBD2 on 7 matching bases. The CDR3 has 18 residues. The germline V and J ends were trimmed by 1 base and 7 bases, with 23 bases remaining between them. Germline V gene lookup returns CDR1 LGHNA and CDR2 YNFKEQ. CDR3 nucleotides: TGTGCCAGCAGCCAAGCTTTTATTTCCGGGGGGCAGTCAAATGAGCAGTTCTTC. As protein: CASSQAFISGGQSNEQFF.

The table lists this clone with a count of one. This chain connects TRBV24-1 to TRBJ2-1; D call uncertain. The ends were cut back, 6 bases at V and 1 base at J, with 9 bases in the middle. This CDR3 comprises 14 residues. Germline V gene lookup returns CDR1 KGHDR and CDR2 SFDVKD. The CDR3 coding sequence is TGTGCCACCAGTTCCCGGAGATCCTACAATGAGCAGTTCTTC. Encoded protein: CATSSRRSYNEQFF.

The rearrangement joins TRBV30 to TRBJ2-7; TRBD1 matches 9 bases. V was pared by 0 bases and J by 2 bases, with 11 bases of the junction left unmatched. The germline V gene has CDR1 GTSNPN and CDR2 SVGIG (reference sequence). The CDR3 has 17 amino acids. CDR3 DNA: TGTGCCTGGAGTGTAAGAATTGGGACAGGGTCCCCCTACGAGCAGTACTTC. Translated: CAWSVRIGTGSPYEQYF.

The chain couples TRBV7-2 to TRBJ1-2, with TRBD1 matching over 8 bases. The V gene end was trimmed by 1 base and the J gene end by 0 bases; junction bases not matched to a gene: 4. The CDR3 extends over 16 amino acids. Germline assignment: CDR1 SGHTA and CDR2 FQGNSA. The CDR3: CASSLGTGRANYGYTF. CDR3 in DNA: TGTGCCAGCAGCTTAGGGACAGGGAGAGCTAACTATGGCTACACCTTC. The variable domain in full, completed from reference TRBV7-2 and TRBJ1-2, reads GAGVSQSPSNKVTEKGKDVELRCDPISGHTALYWYRQSLGQGLEFLIYFQGNSAPDKSGLPSDRFSAERTGGSVSTLTIQRTQQEDSAVYLCASSLGTGRANYGYTFGSGTRLTVV.

V gene TRBV19 combines with J gene TRBJ2-2; D might be TRBD1 (5 bases). The V and J ends lost 9 bases and 4 bases respectively, with 18 bases between them. The CDR3 loop spans 15 amino acids. Looked up from germline, CDR1 is LNHDA and CDR2 is SQIVND (reference sequence). In nucleotides, the CDR3 is TGTGCCAGCCCATTCATGGGGCCGGGCACCGGGGAGCTGTTTTTT. It specifies CASPFMGPGTGELFF.

This chain links TRBV27 with TRBJ1-2; 7 bases line up with TRBD1. V gave up 6 bases and J gave up 8 bases; unmatched junction bases: 15. The CDR3 totals 15 residues. Germline values: CDR1 MNHEY, CDR2 SMNVEV (reference sequence). CDR3 in amino acids: CASSRIKQGLGGYTF. The CDR3 DNA follows: TGTGCCAGCAGCCGAATCAAACAGGGGCTTGGGGGCTACACCTTC.

The rearrangement joins TRBV18 to TRBJ1-6, with 11 positions matching TRBD1. The CDR3 extends over 18 amino acids. Germline values: CDR1 KGHSH, CDR2 LQKENI. V dropped 3 bases and J dropped 7; count of bases not matched to a gene: 11. The CDR3 nucleotides read TGTGCCAGCTCACCTTCGATGCCCGGGACAGGGGGGAATTCACCCCTCCACTTT. This gives the protein CASSPSMPGTGGNSPLHF.

V is TRBV7-2 and J is TRBJ1-4; D might be TRBD1 (5 bases). Trimming pared 5 bases from V and 6 bases from J, leaving 16 bases between. The CDR3 runs to 15 residues. The germline V gene encodes CDR1 SGHTA and CDR2 FQGNSA. Here the CDR3 DNA reads TGTGCCAGCAGCCAAACGTCAAAGGGGCATGAAAAACTGTTTTTT. It yields the protein CASSQTSKGHEKLFF. The full variable domain, completed using reference TRBV7-2 and TRBJ1-4, is GAGVSQSPSNKVTEKGKDVELRCDPISGHTALYWYRQSLGQGLEFLIYFQGNSAPDKSGLPSDRFSAERTGGSVSTLTIQRTQQEDSAVYLCASSQTSKGHEKLFFGSGTQLSVL.

The chain couples TRBV6-4 to TRBJ1-6; TRBD1 is a possible D gene (5 bases). V lost 4 bases to trimming and J lost 11 bases, with 15 bases between them. Germline-derived CDR1 and CDR2 are MRHNA and SNTAGT. The CDR3 has 14 residues. Here the CDR3 reads CASSGDLFKAPLHF. The DNA of the CDR3 is TGTGCCAGCAGTGGGGACTTATTCAAGGCACCCCTCCACTTT.

The J gene is TRBJ1-6, the V gene TRBV28; 9 bases agree with TRBD1. Germline V gives CDR1 MDHEN, CDR2 SYDVKM. This CDR3 has 15 amino acids. The trim removed 6 bases at V and 10 bases at J, leaving 10 bases unmatched. The CDR3 is CASRIRTGVESPLHF. In nucleotides, the CDR3 is TGTGCCAGCAGGATCCGGACAGGGGTGGAGTCACCCCTCCACTTT.

The chain employs TRBV11-3 and TRBJ2-7; 9 bases line up with TRBD2. The CDR3 extends over 15 amino acids. The trim removed 5 bases at V and 7 bases at J, leaving 12 bases unmatched. CDR1 and CDR2 from the germline V gene are SGHNT and YENEEA. The CDR3 DNA reads as TGTGCCAGCAGCATCAGAGCGGGGGGAACCGGGGAGCAGTACTTC. This translates into CASSIRAGGTGEQYF.